Listed here are 8 T cell receptor beta chains from one sample, sequenced in a study of Ad26.COV2.S vaccination and SARS-CoV-2 variants. Documented treatment: around 19 received Ad26.COV2.S at low or high dose, single or two shots; roughly five received placebo; per-sample allocation not given. At day 63 after the first vaccine or placebo injection, samples were drawn. Using immunoSEQ multiplex PCR, the repertoire was profiled, and TCRdb retains in-frame clones only, with some absent. The table has about 400,000 clones, 70% to 90% seen once; the top ten hold around 1.8%. The source material was peripheral blood, sampled in a trial of Ad26.COV2.S vaccine versus placebo. Receptor source: a person between 18 and 59 years old who received the Ad26.COV2.S COVID-19 vaccine or a placebo.

J is TRBJ2-2 and V is TRBV6-2 or TRBV6-3, with 7 bases aligning to TRBD2. The CDR3 contains 14 residues. Looked up from germline, CDR1 is MNHEY and CDR2 is SVGEGT. The V and J ends lost 2 bases and 3 bases, in that order; junction bases with no gene match: 0. The CDR3 spells CASSYAGDTGELFF. CDR3 sequence (DNA): TGTGCCAGCAGTTACGCGGGAGACACCGGGGAGCTGTTTTTT.

J is TRBJ2-7 and V is TRBV6-2 or TRBV6-3, with 14 bases fitting TRBD2. CDR3 length equals 15 residues. Germline trimming cut 2 bases from V and 6 bases from J; bases unmatched to any gene: 3. CDR1 and CDR2 from the germline V gene are MNHEY and SVGEGT. This CDR3 reads CASSYPGTSGSEQYF. The CDR3 coding sequence is TGTGCCAGCAGTTACCCAGGGACTAGCGGGAGCGAGCAGTACTTC.

The chain has TRBV28 and TRBJ2-2; D might be TRBD2 (5 bases). The CDR3 length is 14 residues. Germline-derived CDR1 and CDR2 are MDHEN and SYDVKM. V gave up 5 bases and J gave up 4 bases, with 11 bases separating them. This chain's CDR3 is CASSRGSGTGELFF. The CDR3 nucleotides are TGTGCCAGCAGTCGGGGTAGTGGCACCGGGGAGCTGTTTTTT.

This clone was counted a single time. This chain joins TRBV7-3 and TRBJ1-1; TRBD1 is a possible D gene (6 bases). V gave up 8 bases and J gave up 1 base, with 11 bases separating them. The CDR3 has 13 amino acids. The V gene's germline CDR1 is SGHTA and CDR2 FQGTGA. CDR3 in amino acids: CASRGQPNTEAFF. CDR3 DNA: TGTGCCAGCCGGGGGCAACCGAACACTGAAGCTTTCTTT.

Notes on this clone: The CDR3 does not close with the conserved phenylalanine or tryptophan, likely indicating a read error. The DNA is omitted, as the CDR3 cannot be located on it reliably, and the CDR3 follows TCRdb's listing. V is TRBV23-1 and J is TRBJ2-7; the table's D gene call, TRBD2, was not cross checked with the DNA. TRBV23-1 is treated as an ORF (open reading frame) with a function not yet certain. Inclusive of both ends, the CDR3 amounts to 13 amino acids. The CDR3 loop reads CASSQYWGGQSVQ.

J is TRBJ2-7 and V is TRBV19, with D possibly being TRBD1 (6 bases). V was trimmed by 8 bases and J by 0 bases, leaving 14 bases between them. CDR3 size: 14 residues. Germline V lookup: CDR1 LNHDA, CDR2 SQIVND (reference sequence). The CDR3 coding sequence is TGTGCCAGTGGACAGACTACAGTCTCCTACGAGCAGTACTTC. Translating gives CASGQTTVSYEQYF. Filled out from reference TRBV19 and TRBJ2-7, the complete variable domain reads DGGITQSPKYLFRKEGQNVTLSCEQNLNHDAMYWYRQDPGQGLRLIYYSQIVNDFQKGDIAEGYSVSREKKESFPLTVTSAQKNPTAFYLCASGQTTVSYEQYFGPGTRLTVT.

This chain connects TRBV30 to TRBJ2-7, with 7 bases fitting TRBD1. The J segment lost 2 bases and the V segment lost 4 bases, leaving 8 bases of the junction unmatched. CDR3 length equals 14 residues. Germline CDR1 reads GTSNPN; CDR2 reads SVGIG (reference sequence). CDR3 protein: CAWKGEGGAYEQYF. CDR3 DNA: TGTGCCTGGAAGGGGGAAGGGGGCGCCTACGAGCAGTACTTC.

This chain joins TRBV6-5 and TRBJ1-5; 8 bases align to TRBD1. CDR1 is MNHEY, CDR2 SVGAGI, per germline. The CDR3 covers 16 residues. J gave up 2 bases and V 0 bases, and 3 bases lay outside the gene matches. The CDR3 protein is CASSYSLTGGNQPQHF. The CDR3 coding sequence is TGTGCCAGCAGTTACTCCCTGACAGGGGGCAATCAGCCCCAGCATTTT.